This is a list of T cell receptor beta chains from one sample in a study of blood T cell repertoires in COVID-19. Sequencing was performed with immunoSEQ multiplex PCR; in TCRdb, only in-frame clones are kept and a portion is missing. This sample has about 310,000 clones, with over 75% found just once. Sample: PBMCs or T cells enriched from blood (not recorded which). The receptors derive from a man younger than 45 who had recovered from COVID-19. Each CDR3 is given with its conserved first and last residue. The D gene is left open where the match is weak. Only part of the rows carry a size: once, few, many, or a class if the clone is expanded.

TRBD1	TRBV9	-	TRBJ1-1	CASSVGTGGITEAFF	TGTGCCAGCAGCGTTGGGACAGGGGGCATTACTGAAGCTTTCTTT
-	TRBV5-6	few	TRBJ1-2	CASSFGTLSNYGYTF	TGTGCCAGCAGCTTTGGGACTCTCTCTAACTATGGCTACACCTTC
-	TRBV9	-	TRBJ1-1	CASSVGAVAGRITEAFF	TGTGCCAGCAGCGTAGGAGCGGTGGCGGGCCGAATCACTGAAGCTTTCTTT
-	TRBV6-2/TRBV6-3	-	TRBJ2-2	CASSYVMRTGELFF	TGTGCCAGCAGTTACGTTATGCGCACCGGGGAGCTGTTTTTT
-	TRBV6-5	-	TRBJ2-5	CASRRTIQETQYF	TGTGCCAGCAGAAGGACTATTCAAGAGACCCAGTACTTC
TRBD1	TRBV9	-	TRBJ2-7	CASSATGGEQYF	TGTGCCAGCAGCGCAACAGGGGGCGAGCAGTACTTC
-	TRBV7-6	-	TRBJ2-7	CASSLESGFTYEQYF	TGTGCCAGCAGCCTCGAGAGCGGATTTACCTACGAGCAGTACTTC
-	TRBV11-1	-	TRBJ1-1	CASATQGFTEAFF	TGTGCCAGCGCAACACAGGGTTTCACTGAAGCTTTCTTT
TRBD2	TRBV27	-	TRBJ2-5	CASSSGLAGGTQYF	TGTGCCAGCAGTTCGGGACTAGCGGGGGGTACCCAGTACTTC
TRBD1	TRBV7-2	few	TRBJ2-7	CASSLGQGASLPAYEQYF	TGTGCCAGCAGCTTAGGACAGGGGGCCTCTCTCCCCGCCTACGAGCAGTACTTC
TRBD2	TRBV2	-	TRBJ2-1	CARARGAGNEQFF	TGTGCCAGAGCGCGGGGGGCGGGGAATGAGCAGTTCTTC
-	TRBV10-3	-	TRBJ2-5	CAISGTNQETQYF	TGTGCCATCAGTGGGACAAACCAAGAGACCCAGTACTTC
TRBD1	TRBV30	-	TRBJ1-5	CAWSVRDREYQPQHF	TGTGCCTGGAGTGTAAGGGACAGGGAATATCAGCCCCAGCATTTT
-	TRBV2	few	TRBJ2-7	CAFDRVGGTYEQYF	TGTGCCTTTGATAGGGTCGGCGGGACCTACGAGCAGTACTTC
TRBD2	TRBV4-1	-	TRBJ2-4	CASSPGLAGGLGIQYF	TGCGCCAGCAGCCCGGGACTAGCGGGGGGGTTAGGGATTCAGTACTTC
-	TRBV30	-	TRBJ2-5	CAWSVMRGLYQETQYF	TGTGCCTGGAGTGTCATGCGGGGGCTGTACCAAGAGACCCAGTACTTC
TRBD1	TRBV18	few	TRBJ1-2	CASSPPNYRWDRINYGYTF	TGTGCCAGCTCACCACCAAATTATAGATGGGACAGGATAAACTATGGCTACACCTTC
-	TRBV5-1	-	TRBJ1-2	CASSPTGIGYTF	TGCGCCAGCAGCCCAACAGGGATTGGCTACACCTTC
-	TRBV25-1	-	TRBJ2-7	CASSTSGNANEQYF	TGTGCCAGCAGCACCTCGGGAAATGCGAACGAGCAGTACTTC
TRBD1	TRBV5-1	-	TRBJ2-3	CASSSTGFPGTDTQYF	TGCGCCAGCAGCTCGACAGGGTTTCCGGGCACAGATACGCAGTATTTT
TRBD1	TRBV6-5	-	TRBJ1-6	CASSGTAPSPLHF	TGTGCCAGCAGCGGGACAGCTCCTTCACCCCTCCACTTT
-	TRBV5-8	-	TRBJ1-2	CASSLGFGTLTNGYTF	TGTGCCAGCAGCTTGGGGTTTGGTACCTTAACAAACGGCTACACCTTC
-	TRBV5-1	-	TRBJ1-1	CASSFSQGEAFF	TGCGCCAGCAGCTTTTCACAGGGTGAAGCTTTCTTT
TRBD1	TRBV18	-	TRBJ1-5	CASSRDRADQPQHF	TGTGCCAGCTCACGGGACAGGGCCGATCAGCCCCAGCATTTT
-	TRBV4-2	-	TRBJ2-5	CASSQGSGETQYF	TGTGCCAGCAGCCAGGGGTCGGGGGAGACCCAGTACTTC
TRBD1	TRBV6-5	-	TRBJ1-4	CASSLGTGGEKLFF	TGTGCCAGCAGTCTCGGGACAGGTGGGGAAAAACTGTTTTTT
-	TRBV9	-	TRBJ1-1	CASNTGGDEAFF	TGTGCCAGCAACACTGGGGGGGATGAAGCTTTCTTT
TRBD2	TRBV9	-	TRBJ2-7	CASSPRRVAWTSGIYEQYF	TGTGCCAGCAGCCCCCGGCGGGTGGCCTGGACTAGCGGGATCTACGAGCAGTACTTC
-	TRBV5-1	-	TRBJ1-1	CASSLGRAENTEAFF	TGCGCCAGCAGCTTGGGCAGAGCGGAGAACACTGAAGCTTTCTTT
-	TRBV20-1	-	TRBJ2-1	CSARPGLQQFF	TGCAGTGCTCGCCCGGGACTTCAGCAGTTCTTC
-	TRBV10-2	-	TRBJ1-3	CASSESVGQTSGNTIYF	TGCGCCAGCAGTGAGTCGGTAGGACAGACTTCTGGAAACACCATATATTTT
TRBD1	TRBV19	-	TRBJ1-2	CASSITGQGNYGYTF	TGTGCCAGTAGTATTACGGGACAGGGTAACTATGGCTACACCTTC
-	TRBV10-1	once	TRBJ1-1	CATRATLNTEAFF	TGCGCCACCCGAGCTACCCTGAACACTGAAGCTTTCTTT
-	TRBV19	few	TRBJ2-2	CASSMGFGLRANTGELFF	TGTGCCAGTAGTATGGGTTTTGGGCTGAGAGCGAACACCGGGGAGCTGTTTTTT
-	TRBV6-2/TRBV6-3	once	TRBJ1-5	CASSYSWGHRDQPQHF	TGTGCCAGCAGTTACTCGTGGGGACACCGAGATCAGCCCCAGCATTTT
-	TRBV6-5	once	TRBJ2-1	CASTPREGGFNEQFF	TGTGCCAGCACCCCTCGCGAGGGGGGGTTCAATGAGCAGTTCTTC
TRBD2	TRBV11-2	-	TRBJ2-7	CASSLGAIAGGAYEQYF	TGTGCCAGCAGCTTAGGAGCGATAGCGGGGGGTGCGTACGAGCAGTACTTC
-	TRBV19	-	TRBJ2-7	CASSILPGGEQYF	TGTGCCAGTAGTATTCTCCCCGGGGGCGAGCAGTACTTC
-	TRBV6-5	-	TRBJ1-2	CASIPLGGRSYGYTF	TGTGCCAGCATTCCCTTGGGGGGTAGGAGCTATGGCTACACCTTC
-	TRBV19	-	TRBJ2-3	CASSIIRGRYTLSTDTQYF	TGTGCCAGTAGTATTATAAGAGGGCGTTACACCCTTAGCACAGATACGCAGTATTTT